These T cell receptor beta chains were read from a single sample in a study of blood T cell repertoires in COVID-19. Method: immunoSEQ multiplex PCR; TCRdb's copy keeps in-frame clones and lacks some. The table records 40,000 to 60,000 clones, roughly 88% of them present only once. Sequencing was performed on peripheral blood. These receptor sequences come from a human donor in a cohort sampled during active COVID-19. The CDR3 runs from the conserved cysteine through the conserved F or W. The order of the fields is V gene, D gene, clone size, J gene, CDR3 DNA, CDR3 protein. The D gene is left open where the match is weak. Expanded clones get a size class; other rows say once, few or many, or leave the size out.

TRBV29-1	NA	NA	TRBJ2-1	TGCAGCGTCGCCCGTGGGGCGGGGAACAGGGGGCAGTTCTTC	CSVARGAGNRGQFF
TRBV5-6	TRBD1	NA	TRBJ2-2	TGTGCCAGCATCTACAGGGGCGCCGGGGAGCTGTTTTTT	CASIYRGAGELFF
TRBV2	TRBD1	NA	TRBJ1-1	TGTGCCAGCAGTGAAGGCTGGACAGGTCCTACTGAAGCTTTCTTT	CASSEGWTGPTEAFF
TRBV7-3	NA	NA	TRBJ2-5	TGTGCCAGCAGCCCCTCGGGAGTCCCACAAGAGACCCAGTACTTC	CASSPSGVPQETQYF
TRBV5-6	NA	NA	TRBJ2-3	TGTGCCAGCAGCTCCCCCGCGTCTCTTGATACGCAGTATTTT	CASSSPASLDTQYF
TRBV27	NA	NA	TRBJ2-4	TGTGCCAGCGGGAGGGCCAAAAACATTCAGTACTTC	CASGRAKNIQYF
TRBV2	NA	NA	TRBJ2-7	TGTGCCAGCAGTACGAGGACTCGGACCTACGAGCAGTACTTC	CASSTRTRTYEQYF
TRBV2	NA	NA	TRBJ2-1	TGTGCCAGCAGTGAAGAAGCCCTAGGCAATGAGCAGTTCTTC	CASSEEALGNEQFF
TRBV5-1	NA	NA	TRBJ2-3	TGCGCCAGCAGTCTATCGGGGAACACAGATACGCAGTATTTT	CASSLSGNTDTQYF
TRBV20-1	NA	NA	TRBJ2-1	TGCAGTGCTAGTCTTTCGCGGGCCCTAGACAATGAGCAGTTCTTC	CSASLSRALDNEQFF
TRBV10-3	TRBD2	NA	TRBJ2-7	TGTGCCATCAGGGGGGGAGGGTCAGGGAAGAAGGACGAGCAGTACTTC	CAIRGGGSGKKDEQYF
TRBV30	NA	NA	TRBJ2-3	TGTGCCTGGAGTGCCGGACAAGCTCCCCCCGATACGCAGTATTTT	CAWSAGQAPPDTQYF
TRBV12-3/TRBV12-4	NA	NA	TRBJ1-1	TGTGCCAGCAGTTTTTTTGGAGGCACTGAAGCTTTCTTT	CASSFFGGTEAFF
TRBV28	NA	few	TRBJ1-5	TGTGCCAGCATCCTCGGGGGGGGCAATCAGCCCCAGCATTTT	CASILGGGNQPQHF
TRBV27	NA	NA	TRBJ1-5	TGTGCCAGCAGTTTTGGGGCAGATCAGCCCCAGCATTTT	CASSFGADQPQHF
TRBV6-1	TRBD2	NA	TRBJ2-5	TGTGCCAGCAGTGAAGCGCGGAGCGGGAGTCCTTTAGAGACCCAGTACTTC	CASSEARSGSPLETQYF
TRBV9	TRBD1	NA	TRBJ2-5	TGTGCCAGCAGCGCACACAACACAGGGGCCTTAGGGACCCAGTACTTC	CASSAHNTGALGTQYF
TRBV4-1	NA	NA	TRBJ2-6	TGCGCCAGCAGCCAAGATCGGCGGGCCCTAAGCTCTGGGGCCAACGTCCTGACTTTC	CASSQDRRALSSGANVLTF
TRBV29-1	NA	NA	TRBJ2-6	TGCAGCGTACCCGCGAAGGCGGCAGGACAAACCTCTGGGGCCAACGTCCTGACTTTC	CSVPAKAAGQTSGANVLTF
TRBV30	TRBD1	NA	TRBJ2-7	TGTGCCTGGACGGGACAGGGGTTCGAGCAGTACTTC	CAWTGQGFEQYF
TRBV28	NA	once	TRBJ1-5	TGTGCCAGCACCTCCCCGGGGGAGGGATCCTACAATCAGCCCCAGCATTTT	CASTSPGEGSYNQPQHF
TRBV6-1	NA	NA	TRBJ2-7	TGTGCCAGCAGTGAACAGGCGGCAGGGGCCGACGAGCAGTACTTC	CASSEQAAGADEQYF
TRBV4-1	NA	NA	TRBJ1-3	TGCGCCAGCAGCCAGCAGGGAGGTGGAAACACCATATATTTT	CASSQQGGGNTIYF
TRBV15	TRBD2	NA	TRBJ2-1	TGTGCCACCTCCAAGGAGCGGGGCTACAATGAGCAGTTCTTC	CATSKERGYNEQFF
TRBV19	NA	NA	TRBJ1-4	TGTGCCAGTAGTATAGTTTGGGGCGCTAATGAAAAACTGTTTTTT	CASSIVWGANEKLFF
TRBV23-1	NA	NA	TRBJ2-1	TGCGCCAGCGTAAACAGGTTCTATGAGCAGTTCTTC	CASVNRFYEQFF
TRBV19	NA	NA	TRBJ1-5	TGTGCCAGTAGTAGGGCAGGTCCCTTTAGCAATCAGCCCCAGCATTTT	CASSRAGPFSNQPQHF
TRBV29-1	NA	NA	TRBJ2-3	TGCAGCGTTGAGACAGGCCATGGGGCAGATACGCAGTATTTT	CSVETGHGADTQYF
TRBV12-3/TRBV12-4	NA	NA	TRBJ1-2	TGTGCCAGCAGTTACTCCGGGGGTATGGGCTACACCTTC	CASSYSGGMGYTF
TRBV4-3	TRBD1	NA	TRBJ2-6	TGCGCCAGCAGCGCCACAGGGGCTGGGGCCAACGTCCTGACTTTC	CASSATGAGANVLTF
TRBV30	TRBD1	few	TRBJ2-7	TGTGCCTGGAACCGAGGACAGGGGTTGATCGAGCAGTACTTC	CAWNRGQGLIEQYF
TRBV2	TRBD1	NA	TRBJ1-1	TGTGCCAGCACCGACCGGACAGGGGGCACTGAAGCTTTCTTT	CASTDRTGGTEAFF
TRBV28	NA	NA	TRBJ2-7	TGTGCCAGCAGTTGGGTCGGGAGCTCCTACGAGCAGTACTTC	CASSWVGSSYEQYF
TRBV10-3	TRBD2	NA	TRBJ2-3	TGTGCCATCAGTGGGGGCGGGAGTGGCGCAGATACGCAGTATTTT	CAISGGGSGADTQYF
TRBV6-2/TRBV6-3	TRBD2	NA	TRBJ2-7	TGTGCCAGCAGCCGCGGGGGGAGCTCCTACGAGCAGTACTTC	CASSRGGSSYEQYF
TRBV18	TRBD1	NA	TRBJ1-2	TGTGCCAGCTCACCACCGGGACAGGGTAGAGATGGCTACACCTTC	CASSPPGQGRDGYTF
TRBV2	TRBD1	medium-sized	TRBJ1-4	TGTGCCAGCAAGGTGGGGACAGGGGCGTCAACTAATGAAAAACTGTTTTTT	CASKVGTGASTNEKLFF
TRBV14	TRBD1	once	TRBJ2-4	TGTGCCAGCAGCCATAGGCAGGGGGTACTAGCCAAAAACATTCAGTACTTC	CASSHRQGVLAKNIQYF
TRBV12-3/TRBV12-4	NA	NA	TRBJ1-4	TGTGCCAGCAGCCCACGGGGGACCGGAAAACTGTTTTTT	CASSPRGTGKLFF
TRBV28	TRBD2	NA	TRBJ2-3	TGTGCCAGCAGTTTAGCAGCGGGAGGGCCTGATACGCAGTATTTT	CASSLAAGGPDTQYF
TRBV24-1	NA	NA	TRBJ1-5	TGTGCCACCAGTGATCCCGGGGGAAACGGTCAGCCCCAGCATTTT	CATSDPGGNGQPQHF
TRBV25-1	TRBD2	NA	TRBJ2-3	TGTGCCAGCACTAGCGGGGGCTATAGCACAGATACGCAGTATTTT	CASTSGGYSTDTQYF
TRBV11-2	NA	NA	TRBJ1-2	TGTGCCAGCAGCTACGAAGGGGCTGGGGGCTACACCTTC	CASSYEGAGGYTF
TRBV2	NA	medium-sized	TRBJ1-4	TGTGCCAGCAGGGGCGGGCGCGGGGCGCGTGAAAAACTGTTTTTT	CASRGGRGAREKLFF
TRBV3-1/TRBV3-2	NA	NA	TRBJ2-3	TGTGCCAGCAGCCAAGCGGCGGGGGCTAGCACAGATACGCAGTATTTT	CASSQAAGASTDTQYF
TRBV30	NA	NA	TRBJ1-4	TGTGCCTGGAGGGCTCGTGGGGGCAGGTCTAATGAAAAACTGTTTTTT	CAWRARGGRSNEKLFF
TRBV28	TRBD1	NA	TRBJ2-3	TGTGCCAGCAGTTTAGGGACAGGGGGGACCCGCACGCAGTATTTT	CASSLGTGGTRTQYF
TRBV7-9	NA	NA	TRBJ2-3	TGTGCCAGCAGCTTAGCCGGCGGAGGTCCTAGCACAGATACGCAGTATTTT	CASSLAGGGPSTDTQYF
TRBV30	NA	NA	TRBJ1-5	TGTGCCTGGAGTCCATTCTTCGGGCAGCCCCAGCATTTT	CAWSPFFGQPQHF